The rows below give T cell receptor beta chains drawn from one sample of a study of blood T cell repertoires in COVID-19. Data came from immunoSEQ multiplex PCR; TCRdb stores just in-frame clones and leaves some out. This table has about 160,000 clones, 92% appearing once. The material sequenced was peripheral blood. These TCRs come from a man aged 25-45 years with COVID-19, enrolled during active disease. The CDR3 runs from the conserved cysteine through the conserved F or W. D genes are given only for firm matches. For some rows the clone size is stated as once, few or many, or as a class when expanded; others skip it.

cdr3_nt cdr3_aa clone_size d_call j_call v_call cdr3_length
TGTGCCAGCAGCTTCGCGGGAAGCACAGATACGCAGTATTTT CASSFAGSTDTQYF once - TRBJ2-3 TRBV7-9 14
TGTGCCATCAGGGATGACAGGGGATGGGAACAGCCCCAGCATTTT CAIRDDRGWEQPQHF - TRBD1 TRBJ1-5 TRBV10-3 15
TGCGCCAGCAGCCCCGAAGGGGGTTCTGGGGCCAACGTCCTGACTTTC CASSPEGGSGANVLTF few - TRBJ2-6 TRBV4-3 16
TGTGCCAGCAGCTACACCCAAACTCAGCCCCAGCATTTT CASSYTQTQPQHF - - TRBJ1-5 TRBV11-2 13
TGTGCCAGCTCACCGACAGAGACCGGGGAGCTGTTTTTT CASSPTETGELFF - - TRBJ2-2 TRBV18 13
TGTGCCAGCACTGAAACGGACAGAGCCTCCTACGAGCAGTACTTC CASTETDRASYEQYF - - TRBJ2-7 TRBV2 15
TGTGCCAGCAGTCTCACCGCCGGGACAGGGGCCTATGGCTACACCTTC CASSLTAGTGAYGYTF - TRBD1 TRBJ1-2 TRBV27 16
TGTGCCAGCAGCTCCATACCGGGACAGGGGAGAGCCGGGGAGCTGTTTTTT CASSSIPGQGRAGELFF - TRBD1 TRBJ2-2 TRBV7-9 17
TGTGCCAGCAGCGTGGGACAGGGGATAGGGAAACTGTTTTTT CASSVGQGIGKLFF once TRBD1 TRBJ1-4 TRBV7-3 14
TGTGCCAGCAGTTACCGGCTAGCGGGAGTAGATACGCAGTATTTT CASSYRLAGVDTQYF - TRBD2 TRBJ2-3 TRBV6-2/TRBV6-3 15
TGTGCCAGCAGCCTACGACAGGGGAACACTGAAGCTTTCTTT CASSLRQGNTEAFF - TRBD1 TRBJ1-1 TRBV3-1/TRBV3-2 14
TGTGCCATCAGTGACCCTCGGACAGGGACGAACACTGAAGCTTTCTTT CAISDPRTGTNTEAFF once TRBD1 TRBJ1-1 TRBV10-3 16
TGTGCCAGCAGCCAAGGTTCCAGGGTCAACACTGAAGCTTTCTTT CASSQGSRVNTEAFF - - TRBJ1-1 TRBV3-1/TRBV3-2 15
TGTGCCAGCAGTAAAACAGGGATAATGAACACTGAAGCTTTCTTT CASSKTGIMNTEAFF - - TRBJ1-1 TRBV5-4 15
TGTGCCAGCAGCTGGGGGACTTCTGGCTACACCTTC CASSWGTSGYTF - - TRBJ1-2 TRBV11-1 12
TGTGCCAGCTCAAAGCGACAGGACACCGGGGAGCTGTTTTTT CASSKRQDTGELFF - - TRBJ2-2 TRBV18 14
TGCGCCAGCAGCCAAGAATTAGGAGCTGAAGCTTTCTTT CASSQELGAEAFF - - TRBJ1-1 TRBV4-3 13
TGTGCCAGCAGCCTGGGACAGGGGGCGGATGAGCAGTACTTC CASSLGQGADEQYF - TRBD1 TRBJ2-7 TRBV11-2 14
TGCAGCGTTGTGGGCAGGGGGCGCATGAACACTGAAGCTTTCTTT CSVVGRGRMNTEAFF many TRBD1 TRBJ1-1 TRBV29-1 15
TGTGCCAGCAGCAGACTAGCGGGAGGTTTCGACTATGAGCAGTTCTTC CASSRLAGGFDYEQFF - TRBD2 TRBJ2-1 TRBV3-1/TRBV3-2 16
TGTGCCAGTAGTCCGGGAGCGAACTACGAGCAGTACTTC CASSPGANYEQYF once - TRBJ2-7 TRBV19 13
TGTGCCAGTAGTATGGAGGGGTCCCATCAGCCCCAGCATTTT CASSMEGSHQPQHF once - TRBJ1-5 TRBV19 14
TGTGCCAGCAGCAAAACAGTGCGGACAGGGTGGGCTTTCTTT CASSKTVRTGWAFF - TRBD1 TRBJ1-1 TRBV11-2 14
TGTGCCAGCAGTTCCCACTATGGTGATGAAGCTTTCTTT CASSSHYGDEAFF once - TRBJ1-1 TRBV12-3/TRBV12-4 13
TGTGCCAGCAAGGGGGAAGAGGGGATCACCGGGGAGCTGTTTTTT CASKGEEGITGELFF - - TRBJ2-2 TRBV27 15
TGTGCCAGCAGTGCTGAGGTGAACACTGAAGCTTTCTTT CASSAEVNTEAFF - - TRBJ1-1 TRBV6-4 13
TGTGCCAGCAGTCTGGGGACTTTAGTAGAGCAGTTCTTC CASSLGTLVEQFF - - TRBJ2-1 TRBV27 13